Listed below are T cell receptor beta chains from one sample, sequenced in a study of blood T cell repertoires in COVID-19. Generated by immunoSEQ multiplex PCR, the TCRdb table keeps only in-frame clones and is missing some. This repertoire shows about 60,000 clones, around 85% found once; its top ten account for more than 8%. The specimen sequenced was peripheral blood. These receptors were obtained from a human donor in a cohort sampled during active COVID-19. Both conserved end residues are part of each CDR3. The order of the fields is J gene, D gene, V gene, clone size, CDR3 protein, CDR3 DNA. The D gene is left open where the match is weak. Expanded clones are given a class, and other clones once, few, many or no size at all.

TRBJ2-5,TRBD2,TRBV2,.,CASSGLAGGETQYF,TGTGCCAGCAGCGGACTAGCGGGAGGGGAGACCCAGTACTTC
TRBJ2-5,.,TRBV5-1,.,CASSSDSLQETQYF,TGCGCCAGCAGCTCGGACAGTCTGCAAGAGACCCAGTACTTC
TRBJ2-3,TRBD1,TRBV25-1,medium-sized,CASSVGDRVPDTQYF,TGTGCCAGCAGTGTAGGGGACAGGGTTCCAGATACGCAGTATTTT
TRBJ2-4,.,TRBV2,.,CASSTGTYGRRDKNIQYF,TGTGCCAGCTCCACCGGGACCTACGGGAGACGGGACAAAAACATTCAGTACTTC
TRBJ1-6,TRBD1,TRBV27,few,CASRTGQLPLHF,TGTGCCAGCAGAACGGGACAGTTACCCCTCCACTTT
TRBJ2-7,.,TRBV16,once,CASSQSGQVYEQYF,TGTGCCAGCAGCCAATCGGGGCAGGTCTACGAGCAGTACTTC
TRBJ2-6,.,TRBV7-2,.,CASSSKRGSGANVLTF,TGTGCCAGCAGCTCAAAAAGAGGATCTGGGGCCAACGTCCTGACTTTC
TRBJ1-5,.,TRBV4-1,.,CASSPGYSNQPQHF,TGCGCCAGCAGCCCAGGATATAGCAATCAGCCCCAGCATTTT
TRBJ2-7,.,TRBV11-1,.,CASTESGTPTYEQYF,TGTGCCAGCACCGAATCAGGGACTCCCACCTACGAGCAGTACTTC
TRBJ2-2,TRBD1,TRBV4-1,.,CASSQDKGAGGLTGELFF,TGCGCCAGCAGCCAAGATAAGGGGGCGGGCGGGCTCACCGGGGAGCTGTTTTTT
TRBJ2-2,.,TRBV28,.,CASSGVTGELFF,TGTGCCAGCAGCGGGGTCACCGGGGAGCTGTTTTTT
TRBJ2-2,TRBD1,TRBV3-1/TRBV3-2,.,CASSQAGQAITGELFF,TGTGCCAGCAGCCAAGCGGGACAGGCCATAACCGGGGAGCTGTTTTTT
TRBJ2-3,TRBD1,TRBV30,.,CAWNRGQGDTQYF,TGTGCCTGGAACAGGGGGCAAGGAGATACGCAGTATTTT
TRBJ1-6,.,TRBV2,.,CASSEARARPRSPLHF,TGTGCCAGCAGTGAAGCGCGGGCGAGGCCACGGTCACCCCTCCACTTT
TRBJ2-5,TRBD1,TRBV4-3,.,CASSHLRGTGGETEYF,TGCGCCAGCAGCCACCTACGAGGGACAGGGGGCGAGACGGAGTACTTC
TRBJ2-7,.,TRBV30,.,CASNTEGAQWEQYF,TGTGCCTCAAATACTGAGGGAGCTCAGTGGGAGCAGTACTTC
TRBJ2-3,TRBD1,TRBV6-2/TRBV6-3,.,CASSRDSSTDTQYF,TGTGCCAGCAGTCGGGACAGTAGCACAGATACGCAGTATTTT
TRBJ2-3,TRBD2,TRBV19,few,CASSRTSGRGTDTQYF,TGTGCCAGTAGTAGAACTAGCGGGAGGGGCACAGATACGCAGTATTTT
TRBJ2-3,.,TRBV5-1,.,CASSLLARGTDTQYF,TGCGCCAGCAGCTTGCTAGCGAGGGGCACAGATACGCAGTATTTT
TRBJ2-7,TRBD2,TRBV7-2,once,CASSRSGTSGTYEQYF,TGTGCCAGCAGCCGCTCCGGGACTAGCGGGACGTACGAGCAGTACTTC
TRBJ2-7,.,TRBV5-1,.,CASSLGAAGDLYEQYF,TGCGCCAGCAGCTTGGGGGCCGCAGGGGACCTCTACGAGCAGTACTTC
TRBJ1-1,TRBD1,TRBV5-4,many,CASSRQGFTEAFF,TGTGCCAGCAGCCGACAGGGGTTCACTGAAGCTTTCTTT
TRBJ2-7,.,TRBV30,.,CAWSGRDSLPYEQYF,TGTGCCTGGAGTGGTCGGGACTCCCTTCCCTACGAGCAGTACTTC
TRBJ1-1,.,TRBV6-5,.,CASSYQTGNTEAFF,TGTGCCAGCAGTTATCAGACAGGGAACACTGAAGCTTTCTTT
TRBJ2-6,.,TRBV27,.,CASTLGGFSSGANVLTF,TGTGCCAGCACCCTAGGGGGATTCTCCTCTGGGGCCAACGTCCTGACTTTC
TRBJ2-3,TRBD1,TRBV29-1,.,CSVEASNRGLGGFNTDTQYF,TGCAGCGTTGAAGCCTCAAACAGGGGGCTCGGAGGGTTTAATACAGATACGCAGTATTTT
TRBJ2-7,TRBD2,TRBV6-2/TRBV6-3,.,CASSYPGAGAYEQYF,TGTGCCAGCAGTTATCCCGGAGCGGGAGCATACGAGCAGTACTTC
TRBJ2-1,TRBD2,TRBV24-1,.,CATSATSGGSTEQFF,TGTGCCACCAGTGCCACGTCGGGGGGGTCCACTGAGCAGTTCTTC
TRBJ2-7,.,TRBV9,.,CASSVDFSTYEQYF,TGTGCCAGCAGCGTAGATTTTAGTACCTACGAGCAGTACTTC
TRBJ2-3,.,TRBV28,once,CASSLESPGTQYF,TGTGCCAGCAGTTTAGAGTCACCCGGTACGCAGTATTTT